This T cell receptor (beta chain) was identified during a study of PD-1 blockade in classical Hodgkin lymphoma. The sample's time point: newly diagnosed, previously untreated cHL patient sample. What served as comparison were PBMCs in newly diagnosed, untreated classical Hodgkin lymphoma. This table comes from immunoSEQ multiplex PCR, and its TCRdb copy is limited to in-frame clones, with some not included. The sample shows around 43,000 clones, approximately 91% of them seen only once. This TCR was sampled from a human donor with classical Hodgkin lymphoma. The source material was peripheral blood mononuclear cells (PBMCs).

The CDR3 sequence: CAARGRGNTIYF. CDR3 bases: TGTGCCGCTCGCGGACGAGGAAACACCATATATTTT. The chain has TRBV7-5 and TRBJ1-3. TRBV7-5 is shown as a pseudogene. The CDR3 totals 12 residues.